This TCR beta chain was identified in a study of blood T cell repertoires in COVID-19. In the study overall: The United States, Italy and Spain provided the acute and convalescent COVID-19 samples.

Some clones are missing from TCRdb's copy, which holds only in-frame ones; the method was immunoSEQ multiplex PCR. Of some 340,000 clones in the sample, 75% to 90% were seen once. Residents of around 24 US areas, aged roughly 18 to 89 years, made up the participants. This clone came up once. The CDR3 covers 15 residues. The V end lost 3 bases, the J end lost 3 bases, and 12 bases lay between the germline ends. Per germline, CDR1 MNHEY and CDR2 SMNVEV (reference sequence). The V gene is TRBV27, the J gene TRBJ1-5; D is perhaps TRBD1 (6 bases). The sequencing input was PBMCs or T cells enriched from blood (not recorded which). This clonotype was sampled from a woman in her forties or fifties who had recovered from COVID-19. This CDR3 is CASSFGRGFNQPQHF. CDR3 nucleotides: TGTGCCAGCAGTTTCGGAAGGGGGTTCAATCAGCCCCAGCATTTT.